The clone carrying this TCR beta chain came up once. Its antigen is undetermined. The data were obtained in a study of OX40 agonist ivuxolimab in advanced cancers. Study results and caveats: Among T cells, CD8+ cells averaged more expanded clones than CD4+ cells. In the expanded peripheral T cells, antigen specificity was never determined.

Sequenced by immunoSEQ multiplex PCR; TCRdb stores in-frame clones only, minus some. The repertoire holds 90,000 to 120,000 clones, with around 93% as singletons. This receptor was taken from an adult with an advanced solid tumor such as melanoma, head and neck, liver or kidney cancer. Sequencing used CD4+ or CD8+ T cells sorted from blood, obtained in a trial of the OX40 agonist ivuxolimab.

The chain's CDR3 is CASSAPNEQFF. The DNA of the CDR3 is TGTGCCAGCAGCGCCCCCAATGAGCAGTTCTTC. The rearrangement joins TRBV7-2 to TRBJ2-1; D ambiguous. There are 11 residues in the CDR3. Trimming took 5 bases from V and 6 from J, leaving 5 bases between them. Germline V CDR1 and CDR2: SGHTA, FQGNSA.